This T cell receptor (beta chain) originates from a study of beta chain features in type 1 diabetes. It was one heparinised blood draw, averaging about 116 mL, that each donor gave. Study results and caveats: A moderate, significant TCRB CDR3 shortening appeared in type 1 diabetes across four CD4+ subsets. Over-representation of high TCR-expressing cells was a possible consequence of cDNA sequencing. In these data, an HLA type influence on TCRB rearrangement remained unresolved.

On this clone itself: Its specificity is unknown.

Germline V gene data show CDR1 as SEHNR and CDR2 as FQNEAQ (reference sequence). The V and J ends lost 4 bases and 4 bases respectively, with 10 bases between them. The CDR3 totals 13 residues. Expressed TCRB transcripts were sequenced, since all the RNA that had been isolated was reverse transcribed. The table came from immunoSEQ multiplex PCR; TCRdb's copy has only in-frame clones and leaves some out. The table lists 250,000 to 300,000 clones, approximately 25% of them singletons. The clonotype comes from a woman aged 25-40 years with type 1 diabetes. The rearrangement uses TRBV7-9 and TRBJ1-1, with D perhaps matching TRBD1 (5 bases). Sequenced material: naive CD4+ T cells from blood. CDR3 sequence reads: CASSSQGPTEAFF. In nucleotides, the CDR3 is TGTGCCAGCAGCTCCCAGGGCCCCACTGAAGCTTTCTTT.